This TCR beta chain comes out of a study of blood T cell repertoires in COVID-19. Method: immunoSEQ multiplex PCR; TCRdb's copy keeps in-frame clones and lacks some. Found here are 250,000 or so clones, 87% of them singletons; the top ten hold 2.5% to 3%. V was shortened by 1 base and J by 6 bases, with 10 bases between the two germline ends. The germline gives CDR1 LGHDT, CDR2 YNNKEL (reference sequence). The CDR3 is made up of 14 amino acids. The origin of this receptor is a woman aged 30 to 39 with acute COVID-19. Material for sequencing was PBMCs or T cells enriched from blood (not recorded which). This chain uses TRBV3-1 (or the pseudogene TRBV3-2) with TRBJ1-5; D may be TRBD1 (5 bases). The CDR3 coding sequence is TGTGCCAGCAGCCAAGTTTCGGGGGTTCAGCCCCAGCATTTT. Its translation: CASSQVSGVQPQHF.